This TCR beta chain was recorded in a study of cytomegalovirus exposure and HLA in healthy donors. Study-level findings and limits: The authors later linked a missense DCLRE1C variant to TCR beta V- and J-gene trimming. An ancestry cluster, one associated with Asian ancestry, reportedly showed fewer N-insertions than the approximately 650-donor mean in a later analysis.

The study ran its PCR with 60 Vbeta and 13 Jbeta primers. In the original processing: Unique TCR beta chains numbered around 80 million in a later analysis, with roughly 10 million shared. Measured with immunoSEQ multiplex PCR; TCRdb has only the in-frame clones, and not every one. Clone size and V and J calls were adopted from that table, with D and trimming inferred from the DNA. The profile shows about 160,000 clones, roughly 87% of them singletons. Concerning this clone: Its specificity is unknown.

Those who donated were healthy bone marrow donors. Germline CDR1 and CDR2: ENHRY and SYGVKD. J gave up 7 bases and V 6 bases, and 6 bases lay outside the gene matches. The CDR3 loop spans 14 amino acids. Sample: PBMCs. The TCR was taken from a girl under 18 in good health and CMV-seropositive. The chain is built from TRBV10-3 and TRBJ1-2; the match to TRBD1 covers 12 bases. Here the CDR3 reads CAIRGTGGGLGYTF. The CDR3 DNA reads as TGTGCCATCAGGGGGACAGGGGGCGGTCTTGGCTACACCTTC.